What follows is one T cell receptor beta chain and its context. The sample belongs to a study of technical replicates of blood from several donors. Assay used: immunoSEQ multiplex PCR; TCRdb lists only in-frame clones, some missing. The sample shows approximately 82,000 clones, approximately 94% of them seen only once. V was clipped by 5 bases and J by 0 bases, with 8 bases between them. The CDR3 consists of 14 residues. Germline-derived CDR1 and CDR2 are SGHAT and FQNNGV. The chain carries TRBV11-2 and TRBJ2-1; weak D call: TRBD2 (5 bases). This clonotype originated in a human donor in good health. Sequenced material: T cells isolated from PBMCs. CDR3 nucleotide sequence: TGTGCCAGCAGCCGGGAAAGCTCCTACAATGAGCAGTTCTTC. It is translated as CASSRESSYNEQFF.